This entry is about one TCR beta chain. The count of this clone is one. Its antigen is still unknown. Base qualities are not provided; no much larger clone lies one nucleotide away. From the cysteine up to the phenylalanine, the CDR3 has a length of 14 residues. Just the 42-base CDR3 DNA is kept, in frame starting at base 1. The germline V gene (reference sequence) sets CDR1 to LNHDA and CDR2 to SQIVND. V is pruned by 6 bases and J by 2 bases, leaving 5 bases of the junction without a gene match. The library was made by the immunoSEQ multiplex PCR assay. TCRdb retrieved this table from immuneACCESS and kept in-frame rearrangements only. Not all clones are present; in checked studies, unresolved V genes account for under half, and no reason is known for the remainder. The sample table shows 9,500 to 15,000 clones, and around 96% are seen once. The ten most abundant clones make up less than 7% of the sample.

The data stem from a study of technical replicates of blood from a few donors (dated by TCRdb to between 2016 and 2019). The receptor was derived from a human donor in good health. The specimen sequenced was PBMCs. Recombination joined TRBV19 with TRBJ1-2; 8 nucleotides in the junction match TRBD1. The CDR3 reads CASRTGATNYGYTF. The nucleotide sequence is given as TGTGCCAGTAGGACAGGGGCTACGAACTATGGCTACACCTTC.